This T cell receptor (beta chain) comes out of a study of T cell responses to AZD1222 COVID-19 vaccine. Regarding the study as a whole: Of the AZD1222 recipients, only five to seven were seropositive at baseline. All repertoire sampling was performed exclusively after the peak T cell response.

Turning to this clone: The antigen remains unidentified.

Germline V gives CDR1 SGHNT, CDR2 YENEEA. The CDR3 spans 14 residues. V shed 5 bases and J shed 5 bases, with 15 bases lying between them. Pooling of second doses given at about 4 or about 12 weeks was done. Using immunoSEQ multiplex PCR, the repertoire was profiled, and TCRdb retains in-frame clones only, with some absent. In the table there are about 150,000 clones, approximately 89% of which are singletons. The rearrangement uses TRBV11-3 and TRBJ1-1, with TRBD1 as a possible D gene (5 bases). Material: peripheral blood, obtained 28 days after the second AZD1222 dose. This sequence was found in an adult who received the AZD1222 COVID-19 vaccine. The CDR3: CASSRRSGATEAFF. The CDR3, as DNA: TGTGCCAGCAGCCGACGCAGCGGGGCGACTGAAGCTTTCTTT.